Listed below are T cell receptor beta chains from one sample, sequenced in a study of blood T cell repertoires in COVID-19. The repertoire was sequenced with immunoSEQ multiplex PCR; TCRdb's copy has only in-frame clones and lacks some. The sample includes approximately 150,000 clones, 84% of them seen just once. Specimen: peripheral blood. The origin of the receptors is a woman older than 75 with acute or convalescent COVID-19. Each CDR3 is given with its conserved first and last residue. D genes are given only for firm matches. For some rows the clone size is stated as once, few or many, or as a class when expanded; others skip it.

J	size	V	D	DNA	CDR3
TRBJ1-6	once	TRBV30	TRBD1	TGTGCCTGGAGCGCAATACAGGGGGTGAATTCACCCCTCCACTTT	CAWSAIQGVNSPLHF
TRBJ2-3	NA	TRBV6-6	NA	TGTGCCAGCACTCAGAGGGGGCGCGGGGGCACAGATACGCAGTATTTT	CASTQRGRGGTDTQYF
TRBJ2-7	NA	TRBV10-3	NA	TGTGCCTCAGGGGACCTCTACGAGCAGTACTTC	CASGDLYEQYF
TRBJ1-5	NA	TRBV29-1	NA	TGCAGCGTTAGCTGGACAGCGAGTCAGCCCCAGCATTTT	CSVSWTASQPQHF
TRBJ1-2	NA	TRBV30	NA	TGTGCCTGGAGTGAGGGGGTGTGGTATGGCTACACCTTC	CAWSEGVWYGYTF
TRBJ1-1	NA	TRBV4-1	NA	TGCGCCAGCAGCCAAGCAACTGGAGGGTGGAGCAAGAACACTGAAGCTTTCTTT	CASSQATGGWSKNTEAFF
TRBJ2-3	NA	TRBV24-1	TRBD2	TGTGCCACCAGTGGGGTAGCGGGAGATACGCAGTATTTT	CATSGVAGDTQYF
TRBJ1-2	NA	TRBV12-3/TRBV12-4	NA	TGTGCCAGCAGTTTAGCGCGGGTCGGCGGCTACACCTTC	CASSLARVGGYTF
TRBJ2-1	NA	TRBV9	NA	TGTGCCAGCAGCTTGCTCGGGGTGGGGACTTACAATGAGCAGTTCTTC	CASSLLGVGTYNEQFF
TRBJ2-7	NA	TRBV3-1/TRBV3-2	TRBD2	TGTGCCAGCAGCCTTAGGACTAGCGGGCTGGGGGAGCAGTACTTC	CASSLRTSGLGEQYF
TRBJ2-2	NA	TRBV9	NA	TGTGCCAGCAGCGTATTAGGAGAGACCGGGGAGCTGTTTTTT	CASSVLGETGELFF
TRBJ1-6	NA	TRBV30	TRBD1	TGTGCCTGGAGGGGGGGACAGCTATCACCCCTCCACTTT	CAWRGGQLSPLHF
TRBJ2-7	NA	TRBV11-2	NA	TGTGCCAGCAGCCTCGCGTCTTACGAGCAGTACTTC	CASSLASYEQYF
TRBJ1-2	once	TRBV19	NA	TGTGCCAGTAGTACGGTCGACAGGTCGCGTGGCTACACCTTC	CASSTVDRSRGYTF
TRBJ1-5	NA	TRBV6-6	NA	TGTGCCAGCAGTTACTCGAAGGGCAGGGGAGAGCCCCAGCATTTT	CASSYSKGRGEPQHF
TRBJ2-5	few	TRBV9	TRBD1	TGTGCCAGCAGCACGGGACAGGCCCAAGAGACCCAGTACTTC	CASSTGQAQETQYF
TRBJ2-7	NA	TRBV14	TRBD2	TGTGCCAGCAGCCAAGATTCTAGCGGCAAGTACGAGCAGTACTTC	CASSQDSSGKYEQYF
TRBJ2-2	NA	TRBV5-1	TRBD2	TGCGCCAGCAGCTGGGGACTAGCGGGGACCTTGGGGGAGCTGTTTTTT	CASSWGLAGTLGELFF
TRBJ2-3	NA	TRBV5-1	NA	TGCGCCAGCAGCTTGGACGGCGGGGGCGCAGTAGATACGCAGTATTTT	CASSLDGGGAVDTQYF
TRBJ1-2	NA	TRBV5-1	TRBD1	TGCGCCAGCAGCCTGGGACAGGGCGGTGGCTACACCTTC	CASSLGQGGGYTF
TRBJ1-2	NA	TRBV30	TRBD1	TGTGCCTGGTCCCTCGGACAGGGACCTGGCCGGCGCTACACCTTC	CAWSLGQGPGRRYTF
TRBJ1-5	NA	TRBV11-2	TRBD1	TGTGCCAGCAGCTTTGGACAGGGGGTGGGATATAGCAATCAGCCCCAGCATTTT	CASSFGQGVGYSNQPQHF
TRBJ1-3	NA	TRBV4-1	NA	TGCGCCAGCAGCCAACCCTTGACTGAGACCTCTGGAAACACCATATATTTT	CASSQPLTETSGNTIYF
TRBJ1-2	NA	TRBV18	NA	TGTGCCAGCTCAGCTATTGAGGGCTATGGCTACACCTTC	CASSAIEGYGYTF
TRBJ1-2	many	TRBV2	TRBD1	TGTGCCAGCAGTGGTTACAGGGGGGGCAACTATGGCTACACCTTC	CASSGYRGGNYGYTF
TRBJ1-6	NA	TRBV6-1	TRBD1	TGTGCCAGCAGTGAATCTATGGCAGGGGGCGCGGGTGATTCACCCCTCCACTTT	CASSESMAGGAGDSPLHF
TRBJ2-5	NA	TRBV9	NA	TGTGCCAGCAGCGTAATAGTCGGGGGAGAGACCCAGTACTTC	CASSVIVGGETQYF
TRBJ2-5	NA	TRBV21-1	NA	TGTGCCAGCAGCAAAGTTGGGACTAGCGGGGTTGGGGAGACCCAGTACTTC	CASSKVGTSGVGETQYF
TRBJ1-5	few	TRBV2	TRBD1	TGTGCCAGCAGTGCCTTCCAGGGGGCGGTTCAGCCCCAGCATTTT	CASSAFQGAVQPQHF
TRBJ2-2	NA	TRBV4-3	TRBD1	TGCGCCAGCAGCCAAGGGACAGGGCCCGGGGAGCTGTTTTTT	CASSQGTGPGELFF
TRBJ1-1	NA	TRBV6-2/TRBV6-3	NA	TGTGCCAGCAGTTATAACAGGAGAAACACTGAAGCTTTCTTT	CASSYNRRNTEAFF
TRBJ1-5	NA	TRBV11-2	TRBD1	TGTGCCAGCAGCTTGGGGACAGGGGGCCTGAGCAATCAGCCCCAGCATTTT	CASSLGTGGLSNQPQHF
TRBJ2-7	NA	TRBV27	NA	TGTGCCAGCAGTTTATTGGGGCCCGCCTACGAGCAGTACTTC	CASSLLGPAYEQYF